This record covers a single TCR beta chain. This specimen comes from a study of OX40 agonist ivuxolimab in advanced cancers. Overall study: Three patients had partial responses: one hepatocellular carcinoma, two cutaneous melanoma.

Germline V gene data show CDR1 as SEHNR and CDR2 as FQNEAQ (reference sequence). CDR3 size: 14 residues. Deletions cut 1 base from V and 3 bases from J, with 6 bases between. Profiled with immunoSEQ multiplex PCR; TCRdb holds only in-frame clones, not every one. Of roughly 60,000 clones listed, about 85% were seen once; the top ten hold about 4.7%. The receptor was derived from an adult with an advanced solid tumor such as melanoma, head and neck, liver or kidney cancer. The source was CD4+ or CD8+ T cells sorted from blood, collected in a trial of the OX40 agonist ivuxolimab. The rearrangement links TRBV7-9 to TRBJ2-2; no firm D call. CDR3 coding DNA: TGTGCCAGCAGCTTAGGCAGCCACACCGGGGAGCTGTTTTTT. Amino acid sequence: CASSLGSHTGELFF.